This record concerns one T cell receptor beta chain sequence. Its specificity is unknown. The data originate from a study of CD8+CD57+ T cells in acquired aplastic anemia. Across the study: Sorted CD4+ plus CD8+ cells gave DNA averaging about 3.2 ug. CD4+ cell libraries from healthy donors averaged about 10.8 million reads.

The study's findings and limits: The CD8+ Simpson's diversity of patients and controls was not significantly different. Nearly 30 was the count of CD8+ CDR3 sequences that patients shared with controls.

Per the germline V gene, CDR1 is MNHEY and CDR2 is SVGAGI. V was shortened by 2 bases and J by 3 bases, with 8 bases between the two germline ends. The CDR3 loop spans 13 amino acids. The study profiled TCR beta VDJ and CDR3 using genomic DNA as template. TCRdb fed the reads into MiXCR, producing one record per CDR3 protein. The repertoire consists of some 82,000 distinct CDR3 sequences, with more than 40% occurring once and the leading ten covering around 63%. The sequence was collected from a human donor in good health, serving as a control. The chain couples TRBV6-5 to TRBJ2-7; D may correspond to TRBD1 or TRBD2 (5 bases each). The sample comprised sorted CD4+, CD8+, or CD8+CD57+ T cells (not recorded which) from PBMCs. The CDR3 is CASSYGTFYEQYF. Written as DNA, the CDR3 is TGTGCCAGCAGTTACGGGACCTTCTACGAGCAGTACTTC.